This entry is about one T cell receptor beta chain. This CDR3 has 14 residues. The germline gives CDR1 LNHDA, CDR2 SQIVND (reference sequence). J lost 5 bases, V lost 5 bases, and 7 bases had no gene match. This record belongs to a study of blood T cell repertoires in COVID-19. Study-wide context: The United States, Italy and Spain supplied acute and convalescent COVID-19 samples. Sources were T cells, B-cell-depleted T cells, or PBMCs; the material itself was cDNA or gDNA.

Original analysis: Reference gene primer amplification in the assay estimated nucleated cell counts. Clones were sequenced by immunoSEQ multiplex PCR, and TCRdb holds only the in-frame ones, with some missing. The D gene and trimming were derived from the DNA, and the V and J assignments and clone size from that table. The sample includes around 140,000 clones, more than 65% of them seen just once. The TCR was taken from a woman aged 60-75 years with acute or convalescent COVID-19. V gene TRBV19 combines with J gene TRBJ2-5, with 8 bases matching TRBD2. The sequenced sample was peripheral blood. DNA for the CDR3: TGTGCCAGTAGTGCCTCTAGCGGGTGGGAGACCCAGTACTTC. This translates into CASSASSGWETQYF.